Listed below are T cell receptor beta chains from one sample, sequenced in a study of technical replicates of blood from a few donors. The assay was immunoSEQ multiplex PCR, and TCRdb's table has in-frame clones only and misses some. The table includes almost 90,000 clones, 85% to 95% detected once. Material: T cells isolated from PBMCs. The receptor source for this set is a human donor in good health. The CDR3 runs from the conserved cysteine through the conserved F or W. The order of the fields is V gene, J gene, D gene, CDR3 DNA, CDR3 protein. The D gene is left open where the match is weak.

TRBV27,TRBJ1-1,TRBD1,TGTGCCAGCAGTTTAAGACAGGGGCTACGTACTGAAGCTTTCTTT,CASSLRQGLRTEAFF
TRBV19,TRBJ1-3,.,TGTGCCAGTAGGGCGGGGGCAGCTGGAAACACCATATATTTT,CASRAGAAGNTIYF
TRBV6-1,TRBJ2-7,TRBD1,TGTGCCAGCAGCCCGGGACAGCTCCTCTCCTACGAGCAGTACTTC,CASSPGQLLSYEQYF
TRBV10-1,TRBJ2-7,.,TGCGCCAGCAGTGAGGATTTACTAGTCCACGAGCAGTACTTC,CASSEDLLVHEQYF
TRBV5-1,TRBJ2-5,TRBD2,TGCGCCAGCAGCTTATTCCGGACTAGCGGGAAGGAGACCCAGTACTTC,CASSLFRTSGKETQYF
TRBV11-3,TRBJ1-3,.,TGTGCCAGCAGCCCTGACTCAGGGGCCACTGGAAACACCATATATTTT,CASSPDSGATGNTIYF
TRBV5-1,TRBJ2-7,.,TGCGCCAGCAGCTTGGTAAACTCCTACGAGCAGTACTTC,CASSLVNSYEQYF
TRBV30,TRBJ2-5,.,TGTGCCTGGAGTGCGGGAACCGACTGGACCCAGTACTTC,CAWSAGTDWTQYF
TRBV6-5,TRBJ2-7,.,TGTGCCAGCAGTGGAGGGGGCGAGCAGTACTTC,CASSGGGEQYF
TRBV4-1,TRBJ2-1,TRBD2,TGCGCCATACTTAGGGGACTAGCGGGATACAATGAGCAGTTCTTC,CAILRGLAGYNEQFF
TRBV5-4,TRBJ2-7,TRBD2,TGTGCCAGCAGCTTAACGGGAGGGCCTACAAGGAACGAGCAGTACTTC,CASSLTGGPTRNEQYF
TRBV6-1,TRBJ1-1,.,TGTGCCAGCAGTGGCTGGTCGGGGTCCGGAGCTTTCTTT,CASSGWSGSGAFF
TRBV11-3,TRBJ2-3,TRBD2,TGTGCCAGCAGCCAGCGGGAGGCCTCAGATACGCAGTATTTT,CASSQREASDTQYF
TRBV7-9,TRBJ2-1,.,TGTGCCAGCAGCTCTACAGGGAAGTCCTACAATGAGCAGTTCTTC,CASSSTGKSYNEQFF
TRBV4-3,TRBJ1-5,.,TGCGCCAGCAGCCAAGCAGGGGCCGCAAGCCCCCAGCATTTT,CASSQAGAASPQHF
TRBV25-1,TRBJ2-2,.,TGTGCCAGCAGTCCGCAGTACACCGGGGAGCTGTTTTTT,CASSPQYTGELFF
TRBV9,TRBJ2-7,.,TGTGCCAGCAGCGTTCAGGGTCGCGACGAGCAGTACTTC,CASSVQGRDEQYF
TRBV27,TRBJ1-1,.,TGTGCCAGCAGTTTATTTAGTGGAATTGAGGACACTGAAGCTTTCTTT,CASSLFSGIEDTEAFF
TRBV18,TRBJ2-3,.,TGTGCCAGCTCACTATTAGGGGACACGCCAGGAGATACGCAGTATTTT,CASSLLGDTPGDTQYF
TRBV18,TRBJ1-1,.,TGTGCCAGCTCCCCCACACGGGGTCAGGCCTCCACTGAAGCTTTCTTT,CASSPTRGQASTEAFF
TRBV9,TRBJ2-7,TRBD2,TGTGCCAGCAGCGTAGGAGCGGGAGAAAGGGAGCAGTACTTC,CASSVGAGEREQYF
TRBV7-2,TRBJ2-7,TRBD1,TGTGCCAGCAGCTCCGACAGGGTCGAGCAGTACTTC,CASSSDRVEQYF